The 24 T cell receptor beta chains in this list originate from one sample, sequenced in a study of human T cells and chemical hapten exposure. Each CDR3 protein gets one entry after TCRdb re-called the RACE reads with MiXCR. The table has roughly 130,000 distinct CDR3 sequences, around 10% seen once; the top ten hold around 2.2%. Time point noted: patch test 3, about 24 weeks after DPC sensitization. Treatment in this sample: therapeutic diphenylcyclopropenone sensitization with weekly scalp DPC. The sample consisted of whole blood, taken in connection with sensitization to the hapten diphenylcyclopropenone (DPC). The origin of the receptors is a woman aged 50 to 65 with alopecia areata. Some clones in this sample may be carry-over from other donors' samples.

The CDR3 DNA reads TGTGCCAGCAGCGTAGGTGGGAGCAGGGTTGAGACCCAGTACTTC. Protein: CASSVGGSRVETQYF. The J gene is TRBJ2-5, the V gene TRBV9; possibly TRBD1 or TRBD2 for D (5 bases each). V was shortened by 0 bases and J by 5 bases, with 14 bases between the two germline ends. The V gene's germline CDR1 is SGDLS and CDR2 YYNGEE. The CDR3 contains 15 residues.

This chain connects TRBV12-3 or TRBV12-4 to TRBJ1-1, with a weak D call TRBD1 (5 bases). Trimming cost V 3 bases and J 10 bases, with 18 bases left between them. CDR3 size: 14 residues. This CDR3 is CASSLRGSQDGAFF. CDR3 coding DNA: TGTGCCAGCAGTTTGAGGGGCAGTCAAGACGGAGCTTTCTTT.

The chain links TRBV27 to TRBJ2-1; no clear D gene. Deletions cut 6 bases from V and 4 bases from J, with 10 bases between. The CDR3 is 13 amino acids. The V gene's germline CDR1 is MNHEY and CDR2 SMNVEV (reference sequence). CDR3 nucleotide sequence: TGTGCCAGCAGCCCGGTAGGGTACAATGAGCAGTTCTTC. This sequence encodes CASSPVGYNEQFF.

This chain links TRBV5-1 with TRBJ1-5, with a tentative D call TRBD1 (5 bases). Trimming removed 4 bases at V and 5 bases at J, with 16 bases between. The CDR3 consists of 15 residues. Germline lookup yields CDR1 SGHRS and CDR2 YFSETQ. The CDR3, as DNA: TGCGCCAGCAGCCCAGGACACGTATACGATCAGCCCCAGCATTTT. This codes for CASSPGHVYDQPQHF.

The sample holds a few counts of this clonotype. V usage is TRBV5-4 and J usage is TRBJ2-3; TRBD1 is a possible D gene (6 bases). The CDR3 contains 15 residues. The germline CDR1 and CDR2 sequences are SGHNT and YYREEE (reference sequence). V lost 2 bases, J lost 1 base, and 11 bases lay in between. In DNA, the CDR3 is TGTGCCAGCAGCTTTACAGGGAGAGGCACAGATACGCAGTATTTT. Encoded protein: CASSFTGRGTDTQYF. The whole variable domain, filled in from reference TRBV5-4 and TRBJ2-3, reads ETGVTQSPTHLIKTRGQQVTLRCSSQSGHNTVSWYQQALGQGPQFIFQYYREEENGRGNFPPRFSGLQFPNYSSELNVNALELDDSALYLCASSFTGRGTDTQYFGPGTRLTVL.

The J gene is TRBJ2-7, the V gene TRBV20-1; 9 nucleotides agree with TRBD2. Germline V CDR1 and CDR2: DFQATT, SNEGSKA (reference sequence). The CDR3 covers 15 residues. The trim removed 1 base at V and 3 bases at J, leaving 7 bases unmatched. CDR3 region: CSARGRASGNYEQYF. The CDR3 DNA sequence: TGCAGTGCTAGAGGTCGGGCTAGCGGGAACTACGAGCAGTACTTC.

This clonotype has only a few counts. The V gene is TRBV9, the J gene TRBJ2-4; D possibly uses TRBD1 or TRBD2 (5 bases each). Trimming removed 3 bases from V and 7 bases from J, with 17 bases in between. The germline V gene encodes CDR1 SGDLS and CDR2 YYNGEE. CDR3 length equals 15 residues. CDR3 sequence (DNA): TGTGCCAGCAGCGGAGGGACGAGGACTCGGAACATTCAGTACTTC. Amino acids: CASSGGTRTRNIQYF.

The chain uses TRBV2 and TRBJ1-6; unclear D gene. The CDR3 extends over 16 amino acids. Germline CDR1 reads SNHLY; CDR2 reads FYNNEI. The V gene lost 4 bases and the J gene lost 0 bases, with 10 bases spanning the gap. DNA of the CDR3: TGTGCCAGCAGTGGGACGGCAAGCTCCTATAATTCACCCCTCCACTTT. As protein: CASSGTASSYNSPLHF.

This clonotype was observed a few times. The chain employs TRBV21-1 and TRBJ1-5; the listed D gene, TRBD1, was not tested against the DNA. TRBV21-1 is flagged as a pseudogene. This CDR3 is 14 amino acids long. DNA for the CDR3: TGTGCCAGCAGCACCCGGGACAAAGATCAGCCCCAGCATTTT. Translating it yields CASSTRDKDQPQHF.

This clonotype has just a few counts. In DNA form, the CDR3 reads TGCAGCGTTGTGGGACAGCCTAATGAAAAACTGTTTTTT. It is translated as CSVVGQPNEKLFF. The chain carries TRBV29-1 and TRBJ1-4, with 7 positions matching TRBD1. The V segment lost 4 bases and the J segment 3 bases; nucleotides outside the gene matches: 2. This CDR3 region has 13 residues. In germline, CDR1 is SQVTM, CDR2 ANQGSEA.

The rearrangement joins TRBV6-5 to TRBJ1-2; possible D gene TRBD1, 5 bases. V lost 4 bases and J lost 6, with 21 bases in between. Germline V gene sequence: CDR1 MNHEY, CDR2 SVGAGI. The CDR3 contains 16 residues. The chain's CDR3 is CASSSTSQGRINGYTF. The CDR3 DNA is TGTGCCAGCAGTTCGACTAGTCAGGGAAGGATTAATGGCTACACCTTC.

As regards this clonotype: Possible read error: a much larger clone is one base away. The chain is built from TRBV7-2 and TRBJ2-5, with 9 bases that match TRBD2. The germline V gene encodes CDR1 SGHTA and CDR2 FQGNSA. The length of the CDR3 is 15 residues. CDR3 sequence reads: CATSQTSGFQETQYF. Here the CDR3 DNA reads TGTGCCACCAGCCAGACTAGCGGTTTCCAAGAGACCCAGTACTTC.

A remark on this clonotype: A much larger clone differs by one base, so this may be a read error. The chain recombines TRBV29-1 with TRBJ2-3, with no clear D. There are 9 residues in the CDR3. The germline CDR1 and CDR2 sequences are SQVTM and ANQGSEA. The CDR3 here is CSVEDPVTF. DNA of the CDR3: TGCAGCGTTGAAGATCCGGTCACCTTT.

This clonotype was counted only a few times. The chain uses TRBV7-9 and TRBJ2-6; no definite D call. V lost 5 bases and J lost 0, with 11 bases in between. The germline V gene has CDR1 SEHNR and CDR2 FQNEAQ (reference sequence). The CDR3 is 16 residues long. CDR3 DNA: TGTGCCAGCAGCCCCGGCTGGCTCTCTGGGGCCAACGTCCTGACTTTC. Translation: CASSPGWLSGANVLTF.

The V and J genes are TRBV5-4 and TRBJ2-3; D ambiguous. V was shortened by 1 base and J by 8 bases, with 11 bases between the two germline ends. The CDR3 covers 13 residues. Germline CDR1 reads SGHNT; CDR2 reads YYREEE (reference sequence). The CDR3 sequence: CASSLKLQPTQYF. CDR3 bases: TGTGCCAGCAGCTTGAAGCTACAGCCTACGCAGTATTTT.

There are a few counts of this clonotype. The V and J genes are TRBV12-3 or TRBV12-4 and TRBJ1-4; D is unresolved. This CDR3 spans 16 amino acids. Trimming took 4 bases from V and 0 from J, leaving 12 bases between them. This chain's CDR3 is CASSSEGPATNEKLFF. The CDR3 DNA reads as TGTGCCAGCAGTTCAGAAGGGCCAGCAACTAATGAAAAACTGTTTTTT.

The V gene is TRBV29-1, the J gene TRBJ2-3; TRBD1 is a possible D gene (6 bases). This CDR3 comprises 14 residues. Germline CDR1 SQVTM, CDR2 ANQGSEA. The CDR3 sequence: CTTRGDRFTDTQYF. DNA of the CDR3: TGCACCACCCGGGGTGACAGGTTCACAGATACGCAGTATTTT.

This clonotype has a count of ten or more. J is TRBJ1-5 and V is TRBV4-1; D unresolved. Germline CDR1 reads MGHRA; CDR2 reads YSYEKL. This CDR3 spans 15 amino acids. V was pared by 4 bases and J by 3 bases, with 13 bases between. The CDR3 region has the DNA TGCGCCAGCAGCCTCGATCTACGGGTCAATCAGCCCCAGCATTTT. Translating it yields CASSLDLRVNQPQHF.

This clonotype was detected only a few times. The chain has TRBV6-1 and TRBJ1-6; D gene unclear. Trimming removed 6 bases at V and 5 bases at J, with 14 bases between. There are 15 residues in the CDR3. The germline V gene has CDR1 MNHNS and CDR2 SASEGT. CDR3 sequence: CASRLGEANNSPLHF. In nucleotides, the CDR3 is TGTGCCAGCAGATTAGGAGAGGCCAATAATTCACCCCTCCACTTT.

This clonotype was found many times. The V call is TRBV29-1, the J call TRBJ2-7; 7 bases match TRBD2. Germline values: CDR1 SQVTM, CDR2 ANQGSEA. The CDR3 has 13 residues. V shed 4 bases and J 2 bases; nucleotides not matched to a gene: 5. CDR3 nucleotides: TGCAGCGTTGCTAAGCGGGGAGCCTACGAGCAGTACTTC. Residues: CSVAKRGAYEQYF.

Many counts were recorded for this clonotype. The rearrangement joins TRBV6-1 to TRBJ1-1, with D perhaps TRBD1 (6 bases). The germline V gene encodes CDR1 MNHNS and CDR2 SASEGT. CDR3 length equals 13 residues. V was trimmed by 7 bases and J by 4 bases, leaving 13 bases between them. CDR3 coding DNA: TGTGCCAGCATGACAGGTATTAGCACTGAAGCTTTCTTT. Its translation: CASMTGISTEAFF.

There are a few counts of this clonotype. The rearrangement uses TRBV12-3 or TRBV12-4 and TRBJ1-2; no definite D call. The CDR3 is made up of 14 amino acids. Trimming removed 2 bases at V and 0 bases at J, with 7 bases between. The CDR3 DNA sequence: TGTGCCAGCAGTTTAAGTGGGACTAACTATGGCTACACCTTC. Its translation: CASSLSGTNYGYTF.

The CDR3 is CATSREYKNIQYF. Here the CDR3 DNA reads TGTGCCACCAGCAGAGAGTACAAAAACATTCAGTACTTC. The J gene is TRBJ2-4, the V gene TRBV15; D call uncertain. The CDR3 loop spans 13 amino acids. The ends were cut back, 0 bases at V and 3 bases at J, with 3 bases in the middle. Germline V gene data show CDR1 as LNHNV and CDR2 as YYDKDF (reference sequence).

This clonotype has more than one count but fewer than ten. The rearrangement joins TRBV9 to TRBJ1-2; TRBD1 might be the D (5 bases). Trimming shortened V by 2 bases and J by 4 bases, and 15 bases separated the two germline ends. Germline V gene sequence: CDR1 SGDLS, CDR2 YYNGEE. The CDR3 covers 15 residues. The CDR3 sequence is CASSVEGGVGYGYTF. The CDR3 DNA reads as TGTGCCAGCAGCGTCGAGGGAGGGGTAGGCTATGGCTACACCTTC.